Here is one T cell receptor (beta chain) with its context. Its antigen is as yet unknown. This specimen comes from a study of siplizumab effects on memory and regulatory T cells. There are 16 residues in the CDR3. J was trimmed by 7 bases and V by 4 bases; bases with no gene match: 10. Germline lookup yields CDR1 MNHEY and CDR2 SMNVEV (reference sequence). Study-wide points: Neither a naive nor a memory phenotype was assignable to roughly 75-96% of proliferating CD4+ or CD8+ clones.

Sequencing used immunoSEQ multiplex PCR; TCRdb keeps in-frame clones, though not all of them. The sample lists tens of thousands of clones; less than 90% were seen once. The V call is TRBV27, the J call TRBJ2-1; 10 bases agree with TRBD1. This clonotype was sampled from a human donor in good health. Specimen: memory CD4+ T cells sorted from blood. The CDR3 DNA follows: TGTGCCAGCAGTTCACCGGGACAGGGGATAGGGAATGAGCAGTTCTTC. Translated, it gives CASSSPGQGIGNEQFF.